The 13 T cell receptor beta chains in this list originate from one sample, sequenced in a study of blood T cell repertoires in COVID-19. Profiling relied on immunoSEQ multiplex PCR, and the TCRdb table lists in-frame clones only, not all of them. The sample has over 60,000 clones; about four fifths are singletons. The sample comprised peripheral blood. The receptor set was obtained from a human donor in a cohort sampled during active COVID-19.

The genes are TRBV4-1 and TRBJ2-7; 7 positions match TRBD1. The germline gives CDR1 MGHRA, CDR2 YSYEKL. Unmatched junction bases numbered 3, after V lost 1 base and J lost 3 bases. The CDR3 runs 14 residues. In DNA form, the CDR3 reads TGCGCCAGCAGCCAAGGGACAGGCGACTACGAGCAGTACTTC. Translating it yields CASSQGTGDYEQYF.

V usage is TRBV2 and J usage is TRBJ2-5, with 8 bases identical to TRBD2. The trim removed 4 bases at V and 2 bases at J, leaving 6 bases unmatched. In germline, CDR1 is SNHLY, CDR2 FYNNEI. The CDR3 covers 15 residues. The CDR3 region is CASSVSGGGQETQYF. The CDR3 DNA is TGTGCCAGCAGTGTATCCGGGGGGGGACAAGAGACCCAGTACTTC.

The V call is TRBV2, the J call TRBJ1-5, with 8 bases fitting TRBD1. V gave up 4 bases and J gave up 4 bases; unmatched junction bases: 6. The CDR3 is 15 residues long. CDR1 is SNHLY and CDR2 is FYNNEI in the germline V gene. CDR3 in amino acids: CASSVETGVNQPQHF. DNA for the CDR3: TGTGCCAGCAGTGTCGAGACAGGGGTAAATCAGCCCCAGCATTTT.

The J gene is TRBJ2-7, the V gene TRBV27, with 9 positions matching TRBD1. The V gene's germline CDR1 is MNHEY and CDR2 SMNVEV (reference sequence). This CDR3 has 16 residues. J lost 2 bases, V lost 5 bases, and 10 bases had no gene match. CDR3 nucleotide sequence: TGTGCCAGCAGTACTACCTCGGGACAGGGTACCTACGAGCAGTACTTC. This codes for CASSTTSGQGTYEQYF.

V and J are TRBV5-1 and TRBJ2-1, with D maybe TRBD2 (5 bases). The CDR3 extends over 14 amino acids. Germline values: CDR1 SGHRS, CDR2 YFSETQ. V was trimmed by 1 base and J by 2 bases, leaving 7 bases between them. CDR3 nucleotide sequence: TGCGCCAGCAGCTTGATACTAGCCTACAATGAGCAGTTCTTC. Protein sequence: CASSLILAYNEQFF.

V gene TRBV5-1 combines with J gene TRBJ1-6; D gene unclear. The germline CDR1 and CDR2 sequences are SGHRS and YFSETQ. V was shortened by 5 bases and J by 4 bases, with 19 bases between the two germline ends. The CDR3 sequence is 17 residues long. The CDR3 DNA sequence: TGCGCCAGCAGTCCGCGGGCGATTGGGGTGTATAATTCACCCCTCCACTTT. Translated: CASSPRAIGVYNSPLHF.

The genes are TRBV2 and TRBJ1-2, with 7 bases lining up with TRBD1. Germline V gene data show CDR1 as SNHLY and CDR2 as FYNNEI. CDR3 length: 13 amino acids. V trimming: 11 bases; J trimming: 2 bases; junction bases outside the gene matches: 8. CDR3 nucleotide sequence: TGTGCCCTCAGGGACAGACAAAACTATGGCTACACCTTC. Its protein is CALRDRQNYGYTF.

This chain links TRBV4-1 with TRBJ2-7; D possibly corresponds to TRBD2 (5 bases). The CDR3 covers 15 residues. V was pared by 0 bases and J by 7 bases, with 16 bases between. Looked up from germline, CDR1 is MGHRA and CDR2 is YSYEKL. The CDR3 DNA reads TGCGCCAGCAGCCAAGAACTCTCGAGGGTGGGAGAGCAGTACTTC. Translation: CASSQELSRVGEQYF.

The gene calls are TRBV5-6 and TRBJ2-7, with 9 bases aligning to TRBD1. With 4 bases clipped from V and 3 bases from J, the junction kept 8 bases outside the gene matches. The germline gives CDR1 SGHDT, CDR2 YYEEEE. CDR3 length: 15 residues. The CDR3 region is CASSPGTGTFYEQYF. The CDR3 coding sequence is TGTGCCAGCAGCCCCGGGACAGGGACCTTCTACGAGCAGTACTTC.

V usage is TRBV19 and J usage is TRBJ1-6; 10 bases align to TRBD1. Germline V CDR1 and CDR2: LNHDA, SQIVND (reference sequence). This CDR3 is 17 amino acids long. J was trimmed by 0 bases and V by 10 bases; bases with no gene match: 9. For the CDR3, the DNA is TGTGCCACCCGACAGGGGGCAACCCGCTCCTATAATTCACCCCTCCACTTT. This codes for CATRQGATRSYNSPLHF.

This clone was recorded once. The rearrangement links TRBV27 to TRBJ2-4, with 7 nucleotides matching TRBD2. This CDR3 comprises 17 residues. Losses at the gene ends were 5 bases for V and 7 bases for J; bases not matched to a gene: 17. From germline, CDR1 is MNHEY and CDR2 SMNVEV (reference sequence). The CDR3 nucleotides read TGTGCCAGCAGTGCACATATACCCCGGGGGGTCCGGAACATTCAGTACTTC. Translation gives CASSAHIPRGVRNIQYF.

V is TRBV2 and J is TRBJ1-1, with D possibly being TRBD1 (6 bases). This CDR3 contains 13 residues. The germline CDR1 and CDR2 sequences are SNHLY and FYNNEI. V dropped 6 bases and J dropped 4 bases, with 12 bases sitting between them. In DNA, the CDR3 is TGTGCCAGCAGATCTACAGGGTTCACTGAAGCTTTCTTT. Translated: CASRSTGFTEAFF. Supplemented by reference TRBV2 and TRBJ1-1, the full variable domain reads EPEVTQTPSHQVTQMGQEVILRCVPISNHLYFYWYRQILGQKVEFLVSFYNNEISEKSEIFDDQFSVERPDGSNFTLKIRSTKLEDSAMYFCASRSTGFTEAFFGQGTRLTVV.

This clone was observed a handful of times. The chain combines TRBV4-2 with TRBJ1-5; 8 bases match TRBD1. Germline values: CDR1 LGHNA, CDR2 YNFKEQ. This CDR3 has 16 residues. J was trimmed by 9 bases and V by 1 base; bases with no gene match: 11. The CDR3 is CASSQAGTGAEGPQHF. The DNA for the CDR3 is TGTGCCAGCAGCCAAGCCGGGACAGGCGCTGAGGGGCCCCAGCATTTT.